This T cell receptor beta chain originates from a study of T cell repertoires in cytomegalovirus infection. TCRdb analysed the reads with MiXCR anew, one entry per CDR3 protein. The sample includes fewer than 300,000 distinct CDR3 sequences, roughly 25% of them seen just once. The V gene's germline CDR1 is SNHLY and CDR2 FYNNEI. V gave up 7 bases and J gave up 1 base, with 8 bases separating them. The CDR3 extends over 13 amino acids. The TCR was taken from a human donor in good health (CMV status not recorded). Some clones in this sample may be carry-over from other donors' samples. The chain couples TRBV2 to TRBJ1-5; D perhaps matches TRBD1 (6 bases). Sequencing was done on a sample of PBMCs. The CDR3 bases are TGTGCCAGCACCGGACAGAGCAATCAGCCCCAGCATTTT. Translating it yields CASTGQSNQPQHF.